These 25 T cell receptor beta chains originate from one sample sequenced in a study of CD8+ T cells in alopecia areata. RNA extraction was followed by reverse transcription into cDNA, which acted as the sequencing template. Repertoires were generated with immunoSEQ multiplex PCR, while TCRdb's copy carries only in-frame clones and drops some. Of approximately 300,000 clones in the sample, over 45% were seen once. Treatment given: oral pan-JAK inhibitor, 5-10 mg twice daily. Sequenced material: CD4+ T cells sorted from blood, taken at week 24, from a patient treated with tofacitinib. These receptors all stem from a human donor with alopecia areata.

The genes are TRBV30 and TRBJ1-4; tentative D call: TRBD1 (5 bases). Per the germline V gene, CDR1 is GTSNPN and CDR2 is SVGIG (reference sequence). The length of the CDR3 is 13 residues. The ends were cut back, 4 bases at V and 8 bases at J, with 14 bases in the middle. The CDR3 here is CAWNQGTGEKLFF. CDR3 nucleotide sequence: TGTGCCTGGAACCAGGGCACTGGCGAAAAACTGTTTTTT.

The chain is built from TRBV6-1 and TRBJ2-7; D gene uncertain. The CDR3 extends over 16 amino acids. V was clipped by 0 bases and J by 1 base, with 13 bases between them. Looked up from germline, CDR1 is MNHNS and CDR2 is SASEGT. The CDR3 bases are TGTGCCAGCAGTGAAGCTGTGCAGGTCCCTTCCTACGAGCAGTACTTC. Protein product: CASSEAVQVPSYEQYF.

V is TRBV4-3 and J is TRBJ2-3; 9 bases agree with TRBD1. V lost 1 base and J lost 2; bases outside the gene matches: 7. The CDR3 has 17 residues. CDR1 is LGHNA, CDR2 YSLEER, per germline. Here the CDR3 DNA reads TGCGCCAGCAGCCAAGGCACAGGGGGCTTGGACACAGATACGCAGTATTTT. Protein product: CASSQGTGGLDTDTQYF.

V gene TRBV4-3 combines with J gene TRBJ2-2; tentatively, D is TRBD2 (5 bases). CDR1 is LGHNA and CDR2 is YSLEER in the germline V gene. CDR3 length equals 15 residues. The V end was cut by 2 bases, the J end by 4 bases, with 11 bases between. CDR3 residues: CASSQLAVSTGELFF. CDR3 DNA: TGCGCCAGCAGCCAACTAGCCGTGAGCACCGGGGAGCTGTTTTTT.

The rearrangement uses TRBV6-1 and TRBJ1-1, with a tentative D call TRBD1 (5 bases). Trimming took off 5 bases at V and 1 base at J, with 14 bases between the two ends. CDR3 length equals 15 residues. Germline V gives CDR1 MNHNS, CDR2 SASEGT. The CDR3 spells CASSKMTAKNTEAFF. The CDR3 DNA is TGTGCCAGCAGTAAGATGACAGCTAAGAACACTGAAGCTTTCTTT.

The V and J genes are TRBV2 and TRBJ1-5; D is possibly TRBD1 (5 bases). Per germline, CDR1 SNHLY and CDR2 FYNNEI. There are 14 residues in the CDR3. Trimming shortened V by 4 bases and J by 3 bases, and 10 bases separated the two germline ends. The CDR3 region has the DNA TGTGCCAGCAGTGGTCAGGGTTTCAATCAGCCCCAGCATTTT. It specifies CASSGQGFNQPQHF. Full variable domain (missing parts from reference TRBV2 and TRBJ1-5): EPEVTQTPSHQVTQMGQEVILRCVPISNHLYFYWYRQILGQKVEFLVSFYNNEISEKSEIFDDQFSVERPDGSNFTLKIRSTKLEDSAMYFCASSGQGFNQPQHFGDGTRLSIL.

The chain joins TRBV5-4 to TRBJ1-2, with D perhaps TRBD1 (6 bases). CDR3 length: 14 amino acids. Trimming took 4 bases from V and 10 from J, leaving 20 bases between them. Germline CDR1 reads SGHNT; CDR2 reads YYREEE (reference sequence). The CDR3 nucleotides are TGTGCCAGCAGCCTCCCGACAGGAACGGTTGACTACACCTTC. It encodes CASSLPTGTVDYTF. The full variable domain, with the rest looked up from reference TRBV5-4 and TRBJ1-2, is ETGVTQSPTHLIKTRGQQVTLRCSSQSGHNTVSWYQQALGQGPQFIFQYYREEENGRGNFPPRFSGLQFPNYSSELNVNALELDDSALYLCASSLPTGTVDYTFGSGTRLTVV.

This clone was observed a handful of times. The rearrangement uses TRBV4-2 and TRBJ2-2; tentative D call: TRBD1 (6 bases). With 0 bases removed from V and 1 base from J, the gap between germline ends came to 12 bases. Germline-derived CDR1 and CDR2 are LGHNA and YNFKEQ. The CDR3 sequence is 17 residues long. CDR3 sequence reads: CASSQDPQGRNTGELFF. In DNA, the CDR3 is TGTGCCAGCAGCCAAGATCCTCAGGGGAGGAACACCGGGGAGCTGTTTTTT.

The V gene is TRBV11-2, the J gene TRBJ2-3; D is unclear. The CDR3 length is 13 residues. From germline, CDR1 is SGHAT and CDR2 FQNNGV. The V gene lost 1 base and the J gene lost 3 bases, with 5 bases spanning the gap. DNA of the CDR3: TGTGCCAGCAGCTTAGGCAGGACAGATACGCAGTATTTT. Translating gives CASSLGRTDTQYF.

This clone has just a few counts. The CDR3 protein is CASSQGIGGPGGYSNQPQHF. CDR3 sequence (DNA): TGCGCCAGCAGCCAAGGAATCGGGGGACCCGGGGGGTATAGCAATCAGCCCCAGCATTTT. The chain employs TRBV4-1 and TRBJ1-5; possibly TRBD1 for D (5 bases). The CDR3 sequence is 20 residues long. The germline gives CDR1 MGHRA, CDR2 YSYEKL. V lost 1 base and J 0 bases, leaving 22 bases between the germline ends.

As DNA, the CDR3 is TGTGCCAGCAGCAATAGGGGCAAATGGCCCCAGCATTTT. Translated, it gives CASSNRGKWPQHF. The rearrangement links TRBV27 to TRBJ1-5, with D maybe TRBD1 (5 bases). V was trimmed by 6 bases and J by 9 bases, leaving 15 bases between them. The CDR3 contains 13 residues. Per the germline V gene, CDR1 is MNHEY and CDR2 is SMNVEV (reference sequence).

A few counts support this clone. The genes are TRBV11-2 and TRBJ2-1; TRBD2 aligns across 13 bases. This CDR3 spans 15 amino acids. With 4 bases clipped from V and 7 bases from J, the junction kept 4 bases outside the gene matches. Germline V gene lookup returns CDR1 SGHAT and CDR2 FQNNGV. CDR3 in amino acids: CASSWTSGGGNEQFF. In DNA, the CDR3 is TGTGCCAGCAGCTGGACTAGCGGGGGAGGGAATGAGCAGTTCTTC.

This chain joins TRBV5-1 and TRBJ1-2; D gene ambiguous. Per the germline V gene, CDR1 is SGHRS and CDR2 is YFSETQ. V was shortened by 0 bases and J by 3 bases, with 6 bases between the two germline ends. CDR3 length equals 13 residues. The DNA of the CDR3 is TGCGCCAGCAGCTTGGACAACGACTATGGCTACACCTTC. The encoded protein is CASSLDNDYGYTF.

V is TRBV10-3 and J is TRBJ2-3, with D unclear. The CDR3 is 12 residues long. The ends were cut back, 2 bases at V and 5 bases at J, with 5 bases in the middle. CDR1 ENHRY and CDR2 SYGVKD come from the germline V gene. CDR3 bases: TGTGCCATCAGTGAGCTGAGAGATACGCAGTATTTT. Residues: CAISELRDTQYF.

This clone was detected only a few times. This chain's CDR3 is CASSAGPDEKLFF. DNA for the CDR3: TGTGCCAGCAGTGCCGGGCCAGATGAAAAACTGTTTTTT. The V call is TRBV28, the J call TRBJ1-4; D gene ambiguous. Germline V lookup: CDR1 MDHEN, CDR2 SYDVKM. The germline V and J ends were trimmed by 5 bases and 6 bases, with 10 bases remaining between them. The CDR3 runs 13 residues.

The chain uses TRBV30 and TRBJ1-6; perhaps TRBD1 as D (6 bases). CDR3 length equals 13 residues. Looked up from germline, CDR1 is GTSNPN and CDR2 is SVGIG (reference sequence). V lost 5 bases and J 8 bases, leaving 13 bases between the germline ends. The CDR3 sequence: CAWGGQPYSPLHF. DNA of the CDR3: TGTGCCTGGGGCGGACAGCCTTATTCACCCCTCCACTTT.

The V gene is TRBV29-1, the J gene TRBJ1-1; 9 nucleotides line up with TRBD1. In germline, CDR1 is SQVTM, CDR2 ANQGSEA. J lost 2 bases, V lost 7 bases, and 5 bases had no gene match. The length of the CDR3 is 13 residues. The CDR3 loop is CSGETGGNTEAFF. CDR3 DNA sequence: TGCAGCGGGGAAACAGGGGGCAACACTGAAGCTTTCTTT.

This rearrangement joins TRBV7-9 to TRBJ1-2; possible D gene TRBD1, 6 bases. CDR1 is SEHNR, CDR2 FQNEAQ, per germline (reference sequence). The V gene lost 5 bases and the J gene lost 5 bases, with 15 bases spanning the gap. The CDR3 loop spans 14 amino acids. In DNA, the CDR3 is TGTGCCAGCAGCAAAACACAGGGAAGTTATGGCTACACCTTC. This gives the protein CASSKTQGSYGYTF.

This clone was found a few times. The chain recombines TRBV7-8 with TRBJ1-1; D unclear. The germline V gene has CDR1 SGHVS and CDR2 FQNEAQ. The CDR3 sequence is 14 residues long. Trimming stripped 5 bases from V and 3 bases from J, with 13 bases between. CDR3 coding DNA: TGTGCCAGCAGCCCGATACAACCTTACACTGAAGCTTTCTTT. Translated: CASSPIQPYTEAFF.

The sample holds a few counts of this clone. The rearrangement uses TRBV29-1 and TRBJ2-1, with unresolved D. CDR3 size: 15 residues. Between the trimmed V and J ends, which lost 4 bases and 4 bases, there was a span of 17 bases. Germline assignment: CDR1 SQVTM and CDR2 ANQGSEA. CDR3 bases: TGCAGCGTTGTACTGAGAAGGGTTTCATACAATGAGCAGTTCTTC. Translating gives CSVVLRRVSYNEQFF.

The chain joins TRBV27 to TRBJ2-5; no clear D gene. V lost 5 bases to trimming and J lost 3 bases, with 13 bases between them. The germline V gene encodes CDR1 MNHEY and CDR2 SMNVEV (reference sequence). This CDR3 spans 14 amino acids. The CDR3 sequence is CASSLGWAEETQYF. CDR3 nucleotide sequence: TGTGCCAGCAGTCTCGGGTGGGCGGAAGAGACCCAGTACTTC.

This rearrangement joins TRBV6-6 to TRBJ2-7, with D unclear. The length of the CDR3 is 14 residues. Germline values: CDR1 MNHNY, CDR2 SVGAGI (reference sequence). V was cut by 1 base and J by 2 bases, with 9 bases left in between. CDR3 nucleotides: TGTGCCAGCAGTTACTTCAGGAATGCCTACGAGCAGTACTTC. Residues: CASSYFRNAYEQYF.

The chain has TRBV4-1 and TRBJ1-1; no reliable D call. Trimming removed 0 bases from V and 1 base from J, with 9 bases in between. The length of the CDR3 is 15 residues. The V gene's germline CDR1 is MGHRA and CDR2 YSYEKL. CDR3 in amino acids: CASSQEASRNTEAFF. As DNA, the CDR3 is TGCGCCAGCAGCCAAGAGGCTAGTAGGAACACTGAAGCTTTCTTT.

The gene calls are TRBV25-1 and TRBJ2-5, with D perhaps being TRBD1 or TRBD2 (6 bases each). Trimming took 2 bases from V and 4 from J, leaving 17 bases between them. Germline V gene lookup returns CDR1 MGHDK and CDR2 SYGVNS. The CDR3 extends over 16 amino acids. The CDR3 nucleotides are TGTGCCAGCAGTGAAGCTACAGGGAGGTATGGAGAGACCCAGTACTTC. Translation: CASSEATGRYGETQYF.

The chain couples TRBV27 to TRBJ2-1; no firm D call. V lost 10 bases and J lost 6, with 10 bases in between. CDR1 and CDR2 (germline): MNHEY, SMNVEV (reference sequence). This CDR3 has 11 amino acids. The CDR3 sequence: CATPGPNEQFF. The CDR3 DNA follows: TGTGCCACCCCCGGGCCCAATGAGCAGTTCTTC.